This is a list of T cell receptor beta chains from one sample in a study of blood T cell repertoires in COVID-19. Sequencing used immunoSEQ multiplex PCR; TCRdb keeps in-frame clones, though not all of them. The sample includes 100,000 to 150,000 clones, roughly four fifths of them seen just once. The sequenced sample was peripheral blood. The receptors here all came from a man between 60 and 75 years old with acute or convalescent COVID-19. CDR3s leave out the opening cysteine and the closing phenylalanine or tryptophan.

J gene | V gene | CDR3 protein
TRBJ2-1 | TRBV11-3 | ASSRGSWNEQF
TRBJ2-2 | TRBV6-1 | ASSEPGQLTGELF
TRBJ2-1 | TRBV6-5 | ASMLSYYNEQF
TRBJ1-1 | TRBV9 | ASSVAQGAPNTEAF
TRBJ2-2 | TRBV6-2/TRBV6-3 | ASSYDAGEVGELF
TRBJ1-5 | TRBV24-1 | ATSDSRTGGFNQPQH
TRBJ2-1 | TRBV6-5 | ATYKRAGYNEQF
TRBJ2-1 | TRBV24-1 | ATSDLRDSAGNEQF
TRBJ1-2 | TRBV6-5 | ASGKPGGLEGYT
TRBJ1-5 | TRBV6-2/TRBV6-3 | ASSDGTGWVNQPQH
TRBJ1-2 | TRBV11-2 | ASSRSGTGGHYGYT
TRBJ2-2 | TRBV6-2/TRBV6-3 | ASSYTLAPNTGELF
TRBJ1-4 | TRBV28 | ASSRRTNEKLF
TRBJ2-7 | TRBV18 | ASSLDRGGYEQY
TRBJ2-7 | TRBV7-9 | ASSLTSSSGEQY
TRBJ2-5 | TRBV7-3 | ASSSTGGEETQY
TRBJ1-2 | TRBV7-2 | ASSPTPGGLRGYT
TRBJ2-1 | TRBV27 | ASSYVAGGSQF
TRBJ1-2 | TRBV25-1 | ASSTDPFNYGYT
TRBJ2-1 | TRBV5-5 | ASSRQASSSYNEQF
TRBJ2-7 | TRBV27 | ASSLLTGQGASYEQY
TRBJ1-2 | TRBV30 | AWSTGLYYGYT
TRBJ1-3 | TRBV5-1 | ASSLAGRFSGNTIY
TRBJ1-2 | TRBV28 | ASRGTGSSYGYT
TRBJ1-1 | TRBV6-2/TRBV6-3 | ASSPLTLRRGFRNTEAF
TRBJ2-7 | TRBV6-1 | ASSEEGAGAYEQY
TRBJ1-2 | TRBV27 | ASSQYGEGISLNYGYT
TRBJ1-2 | TRBV3-1/TRBV3-2 | ASSRAGVIQGYT
TRBJ2-2 | TRBV3-1/TRBV3-2 | ASSPRQGAKGRTGELF
TRBJ1-1 | TRBV10-3 | AIQGATEAF
TRBJ2-3 | TRBV28 | ASSTGSDTQY
TRBJ2-2 | TRBV29-1 | SVLGTSGRDTGELF
TRBJ2-7 | TRBV27 | ASSLSRLAGVSYEQY
TRBJ2-7 | TRBV28 | ASSRGATYEQY
TRBJ1-3 | TRBV18 | ASSRKLDAGSGNTIY
TRBJ1-4 | TRBV19 | ASSVRSREKLF
TRBJ1-2 | TRBV5-4 | ASSLVSPTGGRGYT
TRBJ2-1 | TRBV30 | AWWPSEYNEQF